Each of the 18 T cell receptor beta chains below was sequenced from the same sample in a study of identical twins. MiXCR, applied by TCRdb to the 5' RACE reads, yields one record per CDR3 protein. The data contain a few hundred thousand distinct CDR3 sequences, more than 20% of them singletons. This sample was also put to use in a study of T cells expressing NK-cell markers.

Sequencing was done on a sample of CD4+ T cells sorted from blood. Receptors originate from a young woman in good health.

This chain connects TRBV10-1 to TRBJ2-3; D gene unclear. Germline CDR1 WNHNN, CDR2 SYGVQD (reference sequence). V lost 3 bases and J lost 0, with 10 bases in between. This CDR3 is 15 amino acids long. CDR3 sequence reads: CASSENQLSTDTQYF. The CDR3 nucleotides are TGCGCCAGCAGTGAAAACCAGTTGAGCACAGATACGCAGTATTTT.

The genes are TRBV18 and TRBJ2-7; unclear D gene. The CDR3 is 17 residues long. Per the germline V gene, CDR1 is KGHSH and CDR2 is LQKENI. V shed 3 bases and J shed 3 bases, with 21 bases lying between them. The CDR3 is CASSPNPPSVKVYEQYF. In nucleotides, the CDR3 is TGTGCCAGCTCACCCAACCCCCCATCGGTTAAGGTCTACGAGCAGTACTTC.

In this sample, this clonotype turned up a few times. This rearrangement joins TRBV4-3 to TRBJ1-6, with D perhaps TRBD1 (5 bases). The CDR3 length is 15 residues. Trimming took 4 bases from V and 5 from J, leaving 12 bases between them. In germline, CDR1 is LGHNA, CDR2 YSLEER. CDR3 coding DNA: TGCGCCAGCAGCCTACAAGGACACCATAATTCACCCCTCCACTTT. It specifies CASSLQGHHNSPLHF.

The CDR3 coding sequence is TGTGCCAGCAGCTTAACAACTAGCGGGTCATCACAGTTCTTC. Residues: CASSLTTSGSSQFF. This rearrangement joins TRBV7-9 to TRBJ2-1; 9 nucleotides agree with TRBD2. This CDR3 has 14 residues. Trimming at V came to 2 bases and at J to 13 bases, leaving 9 bases not matched to a gene. Germline-derived CDR1 and CDR2 are SEHNR and FQNEAQ (reference sequence).

V gene TRBV22-1 combines with J gene TRBJ2-1. TRBV22-1 is annotated as a pseudogene. The CDR3 is made up of 15 amino acids. This CDR3 is CPGSALGNGYNEQFF. CDR3 sequence (DNA): TGTCCTGGGAGCGCACTAGGGAATGGGTACAATGAGCAGTTCTTC.

This clonotype has a handful of counts. The chain carries TRBV5-5 and TRBJ1-2; TRBD1 matches 7 bases. Germline CDR1 reads SGHKS; CDR2 reads YYEKEE (reference sequence). The CDR3 has 16 residues. V gave up 0 bases and J gave up 5 bases; unmatched junction bases: 10. CDR3: CASSLGPGGEGYGYTF. CDR3 coding DNA: TGTGCCAGCAGCTTGGGCCCAGGGGGTGAAGGTTATGGCTACACCTTC.

The V gene is TRBV9, the J gene TRBJ2-7, with a tentative D call TRBD2 (5 bases). Germline CDR1 reads SGDLS; CDR2 reads YYNGEE. V was trimmed by 2 bases and J by 0 bases, leaving 15 bases between them. This CDR3 contains 16 residues. The CDR3 loop reads CASSVSDLALSYEQYF. In DNA form, the CDR3 reads TGTGCCAGCAGCGTCTCGGACTTAGCCCTCTCCTACGAGCAGTACTTC.

This clonotype appeared a few times. The V and J genes are TRBV29-1 and TRBJ2-7; D call uncertain. V was clipped by 7 bases and J by 0 bases, with 16 bases between them. The germline V gene has CDR1 SQVTM and CDR2 ANQGSEA. The CDR3 contains 14 residues. CDR3: CSALEQPNSYEQYF. The DNA of the CDR3 is TGCAGCGCGCTGGAACAGCCGAACTCCTACGAGCAGTACTTC.

V usage is TRBV5-1 and J usage is TRBJ2-7, with D perhaps assigned TRBD1 or TRBD2 (5 bases each). There are 14 residues in the CDR3. Germline V lookup: CDR1 SGHRS, CDR2 YFSETQ. V lost 5 bases, J lost 5 bases, and 17 bases lay in between. CDR3 residues: CASRPNTGGHEQYF. CDR3 bases: TGCGCCAGCAGACCAAACACAGGAGGCCACGAGCAGTACTTC.

This clonotype was recorded only once. The chain is built from TRBV28 and TRBJ1-3; no firm D call. Germline V gene sequence: CDR1 MDHEN, CDR2 SYDVKM. CDR3 length: 18 amino acids. Trimming removed 4 bases from V and 0 bases from J, with 19 bases in between. The CDR3 region is CASSSLGVAAHSGNTIYF. The CDR3 DNA sequence: TGTGCCAGCAGTTCGTTGGGCGTAGCAGCCCACTCTGGAAACACCATATATTTT. Full variable domain (rest looked up from reference TRBV28 and TRBJ1-3): DVKVTQSSRYLVKRTGEKVFLECVQDMDHENMFWYRQDPGLGLRLIYFSYDVKMKEKGDIPEGYSVSREKKERFSLILESASTNQTSMYLCASSSLGVAAHSGNTIYFGEGSWLTVV.

The table lists this clonotype with a few counts. This rearrangement joins TRBV5-1 to TRBJ1-2; TRBD1 aligns across 10 bases. The J segment lost 4 bases and the V segment lost 2 bases, leaving 2 bases of the junction unmatched. This CDR3 has 14 residues. The V gene's germline CDR1 is SGHRS and CDR2 YFSETQ. This CDR3 is CASSFRDRGYGYTF. The CDR3 DNA sequence: TGCGCCAGCAGCTTCCGGGACAGGGGCTATGGCTACACCTTC.

This clonotype was counted a few times. This chain links TRBV2 with TRBJ2-7; D is tentatively TRBD1 or TRBD2 (5 bases each). Germline CDR1 is SNHLY and CDR2 is FYNNEI. V was trimmed by 8 bases and J by 0 bases, leaving 14 bases between them. The CDR3 loop spans 14 amino acids. Here the CDR3 DNA reads TGTGCCAGCGGCGGGCCCGACAGCTCCTACGAGCAGTACTTC. This translates into CASGGPDSSYEQYF.

The chain employs TRBV5-1 and TRBJ2-7, with D maybe TRBD2 (6 bases). CDR3 length equals 14 residues. V dropped 6 bases and J dropped 4 bases, with 17 bases sitting between them. CDR1 SGHRS and CDR2 YFSETQ come from the germline V gene. CDR3: CASTRTPGVYEQYF. The DNA for the CDR3 is TGCGCCAGCACCCGGACGCCGGGAGTATACGAGCAGTACTTC.

In this sample, this clonotype turned up a few times. This chain joins TRBV9 and TRBJ2-2, with D unclear. Germline CDR1 is SGDLS and CDR2 is YYNGEE. V was clipped by 3 bases and J by 0 bases, with 6 bases between them. The CDR3 totals 14 residues. CDR3 in amino acids: CASSGLSNTGELFF. The CDR3 nucleotides are TGTGCCAGCAGCGGGTTATCGAACACCGGGGAGCTGTTTTTT.

The chain recombines TRBV20-1 with TRBJ2-1; D not certain. V lost 3 bases, J lost 1 base, and 4 bases lay in between. There are 12 residues in the CDR3. Germline V CDR1 and CDR2: DFQATT, SNEGSKA (reference sequence). The CDR3 loop reads CSASPSYNEQFF. In nucleotides, the CDR3 is TGCAGTGCTAGTCCTTCCTACAATGAGCAGTTCTTC.

The chain has TRBV3-1 and TRBJ2-3, with D perhaps being TRBD1 or TRBD2 (6 bases each). Trimming pared 8 bases from V and 3 bases from J, leaving 24 bases between. Germline loops: CDR1 LGHDT, CDR2 YNNKEL (reference sequence). The CDR3 is made up of 17 amino acids. DNA of the CDR3: TGTGCCAGCGGCACCCCTCGGGGGCTAGGGCGTACAGATACGCAGTATTTT. It yields the protein CASGTPRGLGRTDTQYF.

The genes are TRBV6-2 or TRBV6-3 and TRBJ2-1; possibly TRBD1 for D (6 bases). Germline V CDR1 and CDR2: MNHEY, SVGEGT. This CDR3 is 16 amino acids long. V lost 5 bases and J lost 0, with 14 bases in between. The chain's CDR3 is CASSHRGQSSYNEQFF. In DNA, the CDR3 is TGTGCCAGCAGTCACCGTGGACAGAGCTCCTACAATGAGCAGTTCTTC.

The V gene is TRBV20-1, the J gene TRBJ2-3; D is perhaps TRBD2 (6 bases). The length of the CDR3 is 16 residues. From germline, CDR1 is DFQATT and CDR2 SNEGSKA (reference sequence). V lost 5 bases, J lost 0 bases, and 18 bases lay in between. This CDR3 reads CSAPQRERQSTDTQYF. In nucleotides, the CDR3 is TGCAGTGCTCCCCAACGGGAGCGGCAAAGCACAGATACGCAGTATTTT.